Reported below is one T cell receptor beta chain. Its target is unknown. The sample originates from a study of siplizumab effects on memory and regulatory T cells. The germline gives CDR1 SGHRS, CDR2 YFSETQ. The CDR3 is 13 amino acids. The germline V and J ends were trimmed by 1 base and 0 bases, with 3 bases remaining between them. Broader study findings: Mappable alloreactive CD4+ clones came from Treg cells 68.8% of the time on average with siplizumab, against 25% to 30% in controls.

Cells of the mixed lymphocyte reaction were cocultured at 37 degrees C for six to seven days. Sequenced by immunoSEQ multiplex PCR; TCRdb stores in-frame clones only, minus some. The data show about 18,000 clones, around half seen once. The clonotype originates from a human donor in good health; the cells came from an allogeneic mixed lymphocyte reaction. The V and J genes are TRBV5-1 and TRBJ2-3; D is ambiguous. What was sequenced was CFSE-low (dividing) CD4+ T cells sorted from an allogeneic mixed lymphocyte reaction. The CDR3 loop is CASSLLSTDTQYF. CDR3 nucleotide sequence: TGCGCCAGCAGCTTGCTGAGCACAGATACGCAGTATTTT.